This T cell receptor beta chain was recovered during a study of PD-1 blockade in classical Hodgkin lymphoma. Across the study: Patients were given intravenous nivolumab, 3 mg/kg, every 2 weeks. Overall study results and limits: In newly diagnosed patients, baseline TCR diversity was reportedly below that of healthy donors. Complete responders showed a baseline diversity that resembled the diversity of newly diagnosed patients. A significant rise in TCR diversity was seen by C4D1 for CD4+ cells but not for CD8+ cells.

This clone has more than one count but fewer than ten. Its antigen remains unidentified. V lost 0 bases, J lost 4 bases, and 9 bases lay in between. There are 14 residues in the CDR3. Germline V gene data show CDR1 as PRHDT and CDR2 as FYEKMQ (reference sequence). Measured with immunoSEQ multiplex PCR; TCRdb has only the in-frame clones, and not every one. This sample has roughly 2,800 clones, with 60% to 80% found just once. The time point is: cycle 4 day 1 (C4D1), after 5 to 7 weeks of nivolumab. Brentuximab vedotin exposure varied among the patients, all of whom had relapsed after autologous stem cell transplantation. Magnetic negative selection, applied to thawed PBMCs, was used to isolate the CD8+ T cells.

Specimen: CD8+ T cells from blood, collected before the fourth cycle of nivolumab. The sequence came from a human donor with classical Hodgkin lymphoma. The chain is built from TRBV13 and TRBJ1-1; D gene ambiguous. This CDR3 reads CASSLGEASTEAFF. DNA for the CDR3: TGTGCCAGCAGCTTAGGGGAGGCGAGCACTGAAGCTTTCTTT.